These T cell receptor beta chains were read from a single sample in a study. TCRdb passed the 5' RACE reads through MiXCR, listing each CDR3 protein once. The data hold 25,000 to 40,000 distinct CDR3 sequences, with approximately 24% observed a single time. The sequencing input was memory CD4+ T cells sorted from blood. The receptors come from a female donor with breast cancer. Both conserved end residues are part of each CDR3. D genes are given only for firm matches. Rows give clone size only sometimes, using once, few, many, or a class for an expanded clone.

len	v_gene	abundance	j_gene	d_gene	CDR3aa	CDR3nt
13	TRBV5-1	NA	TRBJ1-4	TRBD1	CASRDRIDEKLFF	TGCGCCAGCAGGGACAGGATTGATGAAAAACTGTTTTTT
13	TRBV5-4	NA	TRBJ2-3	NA	CASSSKDRTTQYF	TGTGCCAGCAGCTCCAAAGACAGGACCACGCAGTATTTT
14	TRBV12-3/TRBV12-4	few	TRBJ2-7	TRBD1	CASTPTGAGLEQYF	TGTGCCAGCACTCCGACAGGGGCTGGTCTCGAGCAGTACTTC
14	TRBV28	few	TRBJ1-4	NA	CASSLWQLNEKLFF	TGTGCCAGCAGTTTGTGGCAGCTTAATGAAAAACTGTTTTTT
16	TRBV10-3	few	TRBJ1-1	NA	CAISEWQPSKDTEAFF	TGTGCCATCAGTGAGTGGCAGCCCAGTAAGGACACTGAAGCTTTCTTT
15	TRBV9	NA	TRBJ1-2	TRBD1	CASSVAGGGYYGYTF	TGTGCCAGCAGCGTAGCGGGAGGGGGCTACTATGGCTACACCTTC
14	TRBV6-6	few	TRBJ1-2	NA	CASSYGDSFYGYTF	TGTGCCAGCAGTTACGGGGACTCCTTCTATGGCTACACCTTC
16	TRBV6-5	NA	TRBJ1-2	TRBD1	CASSYSGLDRGHGYTF	TGTGCCAGCAGTTACTCCGGATTGGACAGGGGCCATGGCTACACCTTC
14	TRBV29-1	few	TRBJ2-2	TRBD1	CSVDATGGSGELFF	TGCAGCGTTGATGCGACAGGGGGATCCGGGGAGCTGTTTTTT
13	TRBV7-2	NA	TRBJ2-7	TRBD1	CASRRDRAYVQYF	TGTGCCAGCAGACGGGACAGGGCCTACGTGCAGTACTTC
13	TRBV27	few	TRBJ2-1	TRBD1	CASSLKADREQFF	TGTGCCAGCAGTTTGAAGGCGGACAGGGAGCAGTTCTTC
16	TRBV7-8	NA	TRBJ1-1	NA	CASSQTETHMKTEAFF	TGTGCCAGCAGTCAGACGGAGACTCACATGAAGACTGAAGCTTTCTTT
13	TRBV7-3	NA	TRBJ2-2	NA	CASGGVNTGELFF	TGTGCCAGCGGAGGGGTGAACACCGGGGAGCTGTTTTTT
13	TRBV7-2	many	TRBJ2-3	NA	CASSRPVVDTQYF	TGTGCCAGCAGCAGGCCAGTGGTGGATACGCAGTATTTT
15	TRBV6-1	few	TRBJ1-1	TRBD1	CASTRQGGAGTEAFF	TGTGCCAGCACCCGACAGGGGGGCGCGGGGACTGAAGCTTTCTTT
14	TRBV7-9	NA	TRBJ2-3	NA	CASSLPAVTDTQYF	TGTGCCAGCAGCTTACCAGCGGTCACAGATACGCAGTATTTT
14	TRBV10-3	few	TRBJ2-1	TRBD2	CAITPTSGGNEQFF	TGTGCCATCACGCCGACTAGCGGGGGGAATGAGCAGTTCTTC
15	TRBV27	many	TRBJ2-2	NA	CASSLFQGGTGELFF	TGTGCCAGCAGTTTATTTCAGGGGGGCACCGGGGAGCTGTTTTTT
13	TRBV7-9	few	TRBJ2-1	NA	CASSPKRDNEQFF	TGTGCCAGCAGCCCTAAAAGGGACAATGAGCAGTTCTTC
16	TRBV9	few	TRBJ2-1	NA	CASGALGGRGYDEQFF	TGTGCCAGCGGCGCCCTTGGCGGAAGAGGGTACGATGAGCAGTTCTTC
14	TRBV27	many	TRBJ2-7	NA	CASSSGGGTYEQYF	TGTGCCAGCAGCTCAGGGGGGGGAACCTACGAGCAGTACTTC
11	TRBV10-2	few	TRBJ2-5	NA	CASSVGETQYF	TGCGCCAGCAGTGTGGGGGAGACCCAGTACTTC
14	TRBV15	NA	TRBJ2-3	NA	CATSPRRRAGTQYF	TGTGCCACCAGCCCCCGGCGGCGGGCCGGCACGCAGTATTTT
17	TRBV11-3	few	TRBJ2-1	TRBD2	CASSPFPGLADYNEQFF	TGTGCCAGCAGCCCTTTTCCGGGACTAGCGGACTACAATGAGCAGTTCTTC
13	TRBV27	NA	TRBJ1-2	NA	CVSSLFQNYGYTF	TGTGTCAGCAGTTTATTTCAGAACTATGGCTACACCTTC
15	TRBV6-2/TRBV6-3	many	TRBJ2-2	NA	CASNPSGANTGELFF	TGTGCCAGCAACCCGAGCGGCGCGAACACCGGGGAGCTGTTTTTT
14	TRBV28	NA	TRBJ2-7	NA	CASSWVAGTYEQYF	TGTGCCAGCAGTTGGGTGGCAGGAACCTACGAGCAGTACTTC
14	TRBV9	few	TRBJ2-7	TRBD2	CASSASGRVYEQYF	TGTGCCAGCAGCGCTAGCGGGAGAGTATACGAGCAGTACTTC
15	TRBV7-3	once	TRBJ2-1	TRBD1	CASSTRDRGYNEQFF	TGTGCCAGCAGCACCCGGGACAGGGGGTACAATGAGCAGTTCTTC
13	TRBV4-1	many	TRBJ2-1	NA	CASSQFRGNEQFF	TGCGCCAGCAGCCAATTCAGGGGTAATGAGCAGTTCTTC
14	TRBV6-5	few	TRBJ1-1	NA	CASSYSVPNTEAFF	TGTGCCAGCAGTTACTCGGTTCCGAACACTGAAGCTTTCTTT
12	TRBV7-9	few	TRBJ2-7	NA	CASSPVLHEQYF	TGTGCCAGCAGCCCAGTCCTGCACGAGCAGTACTTC
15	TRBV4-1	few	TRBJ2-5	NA	CASSQSPSGPETQYF	TGCGCCAGCAGCCAGTCACCTTCGGGACCAGAGACCCAGTACTTC
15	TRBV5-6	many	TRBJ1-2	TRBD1	CASSARDRWFYGYTF	TGTGCCAGCAGCGCCCGGGACAGATGGTTCTATGGCTACACCTTC
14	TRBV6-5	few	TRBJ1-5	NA	CASSPGLRNQPQHF	TGTGCCAGCAGTCCGGGGTTAAGGAATCAGCCCCAGCATTTT
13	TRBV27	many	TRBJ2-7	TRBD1	CASSHSTGGEQYF	TGTGCCAGCAGCCACTCGACAGGGGGCGAGCAGTACTTC
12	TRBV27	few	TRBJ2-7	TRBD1	CASSLTGREQYF	TGTGCCAGCAGTCTGACAGGGAGAGAGCAGTACTTC
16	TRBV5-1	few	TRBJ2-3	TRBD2	CASSPGTSSSTDTQYF	TGCGCCAGCAGCCCCGGGACTAGCAGTAGCACAGATACGCAGTATTTT
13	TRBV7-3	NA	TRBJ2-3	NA	CASSSSKEDTQYF	TGTGCCAGCAGCTCAAGTAAGGAGGATACGCAGTATTTT
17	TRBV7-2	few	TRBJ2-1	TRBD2	CASSSPRERGPSDEQFF	TGTGCCAGCAGCTCCCCTAGGGAGCGGGGGCCCTCCGATGAGCAGTTCTTC
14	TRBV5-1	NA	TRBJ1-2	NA	CASSPRDTYGGYTF	TGCGCCAGCAGCCCCCGGGACACCTATGGCGGCTACACCTTC
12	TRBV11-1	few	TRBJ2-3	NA	CASRASADTQYF	TGTGCCAGCAGGGCATCGGCAGATACGCAGTATTTT
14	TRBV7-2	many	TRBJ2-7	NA	CASSWEQGAYEQYF	TGTGCCAGCAGCTGGGAGCAGGGAGCCTACGAGCAGTACTTC
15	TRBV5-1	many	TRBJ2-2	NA	CASSFGPGLTGELFF	TGCGCCAGCAGCTTTGGTCCAGGGTTAACCGGGGAGCTGTTTTTT
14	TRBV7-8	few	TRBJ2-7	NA	CASSSSDNAYEQYF	TGTGCCAGCAGCTCTTCGGACAATGCCTACGAGCAGTACTTC
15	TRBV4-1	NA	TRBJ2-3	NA	CASSHPGFQTDTQYF	TGCGCCAGCAGCCACCCGGGCTTTCAAACAGATACGCAGTATTTT
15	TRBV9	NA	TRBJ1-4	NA	CASSATVATNEELFF	TGTGCCAGCAGCGCGACAGTTGCAACTAATGAAGAACTGTTTTTT
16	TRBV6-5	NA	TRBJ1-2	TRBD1	CASSYSLTGHNYGYTF	TGTGCCAGCAGTTACTCGTTGACAGGGCATAACTATGGCTACACCTTC
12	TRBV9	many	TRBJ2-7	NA	CASSLGFGEQYF	TGTGCCAGCAGTCTGGGATTCGGTGAGCAGTACTTC